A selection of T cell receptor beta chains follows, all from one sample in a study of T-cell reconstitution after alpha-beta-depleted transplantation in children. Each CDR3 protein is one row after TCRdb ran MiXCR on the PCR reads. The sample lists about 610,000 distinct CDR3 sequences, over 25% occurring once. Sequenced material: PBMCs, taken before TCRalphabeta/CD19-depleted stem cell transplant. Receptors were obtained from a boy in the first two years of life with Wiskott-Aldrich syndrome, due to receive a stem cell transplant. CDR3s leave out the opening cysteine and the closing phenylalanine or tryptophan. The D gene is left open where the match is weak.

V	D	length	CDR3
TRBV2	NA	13	ASSPKADSHETQY
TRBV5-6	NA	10	ASSLQLVGYT
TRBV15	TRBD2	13	ATSTSGSSSYEQY
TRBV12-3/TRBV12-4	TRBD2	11	ASSLKLAGMQY
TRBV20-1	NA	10	SASRTPNEQF
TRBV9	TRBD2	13	ASSGLAGVVNEQF
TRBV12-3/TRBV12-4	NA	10	ASSLIQGYAF
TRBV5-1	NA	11	ASSLGGMGTQY
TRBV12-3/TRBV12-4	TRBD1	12	ASSSGTAEAPQH
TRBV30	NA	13	AWRNRGRNTGELF
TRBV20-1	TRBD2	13	SARPSGRRGDTQY
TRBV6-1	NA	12	ASSVRGFGDTQY
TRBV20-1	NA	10	SARGNWYEQY
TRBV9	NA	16	ASSVDVGPLWGKNIQY
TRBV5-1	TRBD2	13	ASSLGAGGQNEQF
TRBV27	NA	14	ASSLISTAPSYEQY
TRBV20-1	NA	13	SARVFAGFYNEQF
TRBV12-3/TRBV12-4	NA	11	ASSFVGYTEAF
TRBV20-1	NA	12	SASPRVRAYEQY
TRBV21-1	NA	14	ASSKRGGRNTGELF
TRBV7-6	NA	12	ASSSGLSNQPQH
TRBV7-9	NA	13	ASSTGTDYRNEQF